The T cell receptor beta chain described here comes from a study of spatial heterogeneity in lung cancer. Background on the study: The average count in raw reads for each unique TCR and UMI combination exceeded 9.5 appearances.

This CDR3 has 15 amino acids. Trimming left V 4 bases short and J 3 bases short, with 14 bases between. Germline CDR1 and CDR2: LGHDT and YNNKEL (reference sequence). This clonotype was recorded at least ten times. Its antigen is unknown. Time point in this sample: sample taken at primary tumor resection. No cells were sorted before sequencing. The whole RNA sequenced was extracted from tumor, nontumor lung or frozen PBMC. Untreated early-stage non-small cell lung cancer patients, roughly 75 in total, were the donors. Findings and limits, study-wide: Relative to follow-up, resection was when ubiquitous expanded tumor TCRs appeared more in blood.

TCRdb re-derived calls from the 5' RACE reads in MiXCR, one entry per CDR3 protein. In the table there are 40,000 to 45,000 distinct CDR3 sequences, about 6.7% of which are singletons. The sequenced sample was PBMCs, obtained at surgery. This TCR was sampled from a female donor with early-stage non-small cell lung cancer. The rearrangement joins TRBV3-1 to TRBJ2-3; D remains ambiguous. The CDR3 region is CASSRTRASTDTQYF. The CDR3 DNA reads as TGTGCCAGCAGCCGTACGCGAGCAAGTACAGATACGCAGTATTTT.